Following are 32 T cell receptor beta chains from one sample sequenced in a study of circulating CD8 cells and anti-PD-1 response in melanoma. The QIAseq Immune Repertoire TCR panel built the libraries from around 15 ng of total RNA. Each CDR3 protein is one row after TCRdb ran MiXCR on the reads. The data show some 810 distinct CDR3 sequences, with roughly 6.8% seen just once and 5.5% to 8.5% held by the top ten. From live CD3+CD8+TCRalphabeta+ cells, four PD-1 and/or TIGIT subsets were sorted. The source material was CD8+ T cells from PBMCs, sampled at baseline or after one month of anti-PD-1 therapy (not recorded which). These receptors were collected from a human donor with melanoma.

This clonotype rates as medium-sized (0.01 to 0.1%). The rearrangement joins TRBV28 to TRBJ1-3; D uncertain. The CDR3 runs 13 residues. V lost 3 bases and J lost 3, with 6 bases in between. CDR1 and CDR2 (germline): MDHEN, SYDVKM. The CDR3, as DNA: TGTGCCAGCAGTTTCGGGGATGGAAACACCATATATTTT. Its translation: CASSFGDGNTIYF.

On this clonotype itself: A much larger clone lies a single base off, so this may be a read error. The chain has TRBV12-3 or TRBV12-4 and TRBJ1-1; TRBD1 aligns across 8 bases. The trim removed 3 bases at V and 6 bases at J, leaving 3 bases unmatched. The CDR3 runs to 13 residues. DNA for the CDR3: TGTGCCAGCAGTTTCTCAGGGGGCGCTGAAGCTTTCTTT. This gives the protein CASSFSGGAEAFF.

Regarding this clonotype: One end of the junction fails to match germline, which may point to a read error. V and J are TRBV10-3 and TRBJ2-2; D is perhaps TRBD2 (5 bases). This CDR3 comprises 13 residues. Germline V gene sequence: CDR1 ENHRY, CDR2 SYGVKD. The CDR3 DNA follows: TGTGCCATCAGTGATGGAGTGGCCGGGGAGCTGCTTTTT. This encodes CAISDGVAGELLF.

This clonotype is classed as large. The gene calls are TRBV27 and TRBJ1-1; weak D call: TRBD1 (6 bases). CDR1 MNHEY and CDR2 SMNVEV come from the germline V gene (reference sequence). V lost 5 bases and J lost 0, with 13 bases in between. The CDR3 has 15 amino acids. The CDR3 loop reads CASSPRGGMNTEAFF. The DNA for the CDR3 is TGTGCCAGCAGTCCCAGGGGTGGCATGAACACTGAAGCTTTCTTT.

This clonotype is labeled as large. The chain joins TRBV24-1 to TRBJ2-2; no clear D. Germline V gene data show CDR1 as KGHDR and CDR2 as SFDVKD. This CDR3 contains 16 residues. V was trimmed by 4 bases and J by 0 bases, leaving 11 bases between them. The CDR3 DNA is TGTGCCACCAGTGACTTGGACGTAACGAACACCGGGGAGCTGTTTTTT. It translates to CATSDLDVTNTGELFF.

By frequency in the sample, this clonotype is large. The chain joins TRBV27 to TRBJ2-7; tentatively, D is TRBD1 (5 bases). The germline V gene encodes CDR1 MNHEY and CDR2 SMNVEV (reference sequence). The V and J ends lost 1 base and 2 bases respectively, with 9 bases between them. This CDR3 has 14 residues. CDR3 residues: CASSLWQGTYEQYF. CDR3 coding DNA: TGTGCCAGCAGTTTATGGCAGGGAACCTACGAGCAGTACTTC.

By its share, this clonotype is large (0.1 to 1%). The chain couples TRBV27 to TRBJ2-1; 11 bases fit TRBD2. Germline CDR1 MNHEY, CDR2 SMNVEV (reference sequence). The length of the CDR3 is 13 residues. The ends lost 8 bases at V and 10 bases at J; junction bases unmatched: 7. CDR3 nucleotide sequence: TGTGCCAGCGGGGGACTAGCGGAAGTAGAGCAGTTCTTC. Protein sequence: CASGGLAEVEQFF.

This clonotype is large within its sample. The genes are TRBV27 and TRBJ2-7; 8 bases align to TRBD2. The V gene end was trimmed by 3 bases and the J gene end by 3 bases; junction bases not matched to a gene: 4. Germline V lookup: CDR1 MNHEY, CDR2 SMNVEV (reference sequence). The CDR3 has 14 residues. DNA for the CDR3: TGTGCCAGCAGTTTCGGCGGGGGGCTCTACGAGCAGTACTTC. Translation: CASSFGGGLYEQYF.

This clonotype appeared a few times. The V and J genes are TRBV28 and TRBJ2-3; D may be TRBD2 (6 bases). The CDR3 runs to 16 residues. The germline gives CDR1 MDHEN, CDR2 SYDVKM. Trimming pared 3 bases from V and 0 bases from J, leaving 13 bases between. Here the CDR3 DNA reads TGTGCCAGCAGTTTTGCGGGGACGGAAAGCACAGATACGCAGTATTTT. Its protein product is CASSFAGTESTDTQYF. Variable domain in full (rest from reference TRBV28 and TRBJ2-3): DVKVTQSSRYLVKRTGEKVFLECVQDMDHENMFWYRQDPGLGLRLIYFSYDVKMKEKGDIPEGYSVSREKKERFSLILESASTNQTSMYLCASSFAGTESTDTQYFGPGTRLTVL.

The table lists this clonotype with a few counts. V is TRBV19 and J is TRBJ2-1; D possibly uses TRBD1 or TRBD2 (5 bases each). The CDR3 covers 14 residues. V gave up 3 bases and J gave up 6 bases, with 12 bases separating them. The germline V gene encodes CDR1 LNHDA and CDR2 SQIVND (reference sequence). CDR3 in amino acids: CASSIPGRLNEQFF. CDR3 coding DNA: TGTGCCAGTAGTATCCCGGGGCGCCTCAATGAGCAGTTCTTC.

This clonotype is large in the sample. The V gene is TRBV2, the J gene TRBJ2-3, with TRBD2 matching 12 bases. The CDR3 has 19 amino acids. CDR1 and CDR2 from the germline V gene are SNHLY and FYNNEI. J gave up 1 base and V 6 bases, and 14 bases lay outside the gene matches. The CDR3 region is CASRRGLAGTHTRTDTQYF. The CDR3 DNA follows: TGTGCCAGCAGACGCGGACTAGCGGGAACCCATACGCGCACAGATACGCAGTATTTT.

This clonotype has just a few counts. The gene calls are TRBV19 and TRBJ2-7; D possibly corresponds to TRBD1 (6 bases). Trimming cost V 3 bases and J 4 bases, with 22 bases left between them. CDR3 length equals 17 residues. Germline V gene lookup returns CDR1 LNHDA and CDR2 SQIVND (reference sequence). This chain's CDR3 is CASSIQLIRDTFYEQYF. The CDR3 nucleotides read TGTGCCAGTAGTATCCAACTAATCCGGGACACCTTTTACGAGCAGTACTTC.

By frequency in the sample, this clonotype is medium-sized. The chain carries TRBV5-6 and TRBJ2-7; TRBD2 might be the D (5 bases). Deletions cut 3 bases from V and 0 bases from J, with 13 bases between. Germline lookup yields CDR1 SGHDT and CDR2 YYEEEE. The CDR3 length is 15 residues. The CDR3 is CASSSDYPSSYEQYF. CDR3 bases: TGTGCCAGCAGCTCCGACTACCCGAGCTCCTACGAGCAGTACTTC.

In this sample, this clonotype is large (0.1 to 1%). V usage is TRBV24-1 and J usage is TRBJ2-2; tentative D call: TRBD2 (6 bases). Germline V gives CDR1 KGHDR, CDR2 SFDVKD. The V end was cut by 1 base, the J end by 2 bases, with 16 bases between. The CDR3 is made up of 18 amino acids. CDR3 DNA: TGTGCCACCAGTGATTTCACCGGGAGAAAGGGCAACACCGGGGAGCTGTTTTTT. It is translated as CATSDFTGRKGNTGELFF.

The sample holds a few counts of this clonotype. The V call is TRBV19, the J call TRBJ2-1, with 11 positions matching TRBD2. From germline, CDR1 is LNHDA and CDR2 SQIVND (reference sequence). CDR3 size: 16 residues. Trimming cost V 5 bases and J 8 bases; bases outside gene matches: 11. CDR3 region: CASSARLAGRGDEQFF. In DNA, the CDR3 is TGTGCCAGTAGTGCCAGACTAGCGGGAAGGGGGGATGAGCAGTTCTTC.

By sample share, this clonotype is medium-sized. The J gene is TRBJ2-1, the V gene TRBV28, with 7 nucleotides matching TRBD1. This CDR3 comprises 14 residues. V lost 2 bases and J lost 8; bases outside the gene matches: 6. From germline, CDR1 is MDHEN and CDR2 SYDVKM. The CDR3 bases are TGTGCCAGCAGTTTACAGGGGGAGTCAGATGAGCAGTTCTTC. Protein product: CASSLQGESDEQFF.

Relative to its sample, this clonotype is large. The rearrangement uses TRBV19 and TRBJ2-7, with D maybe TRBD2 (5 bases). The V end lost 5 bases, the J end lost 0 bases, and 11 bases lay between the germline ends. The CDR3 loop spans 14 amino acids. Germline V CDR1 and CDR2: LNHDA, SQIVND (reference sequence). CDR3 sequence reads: CASSFRTDSYEQYF. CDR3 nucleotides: TGTGCCAGTAGTTTCCGGACTGACTCCTACGAGCAGTACTTC.

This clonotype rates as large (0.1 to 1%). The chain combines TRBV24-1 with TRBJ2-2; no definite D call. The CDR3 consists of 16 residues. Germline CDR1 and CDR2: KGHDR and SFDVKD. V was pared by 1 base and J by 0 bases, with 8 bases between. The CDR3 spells CATSDLRSSNTGELFF. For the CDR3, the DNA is TGTGCCACCAGTGATTTAAGGTCTTCGAACACCGGGGAGCTGTTTTTT.

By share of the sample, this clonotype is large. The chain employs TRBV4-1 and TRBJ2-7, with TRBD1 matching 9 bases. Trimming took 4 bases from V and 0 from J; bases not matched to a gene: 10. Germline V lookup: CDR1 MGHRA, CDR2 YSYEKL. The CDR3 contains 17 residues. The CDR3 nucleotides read TGCGCCAGCAGCCTCACGGCCGGGACAGGGTTCTCCTACGAGCAGTACTTC. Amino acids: CASSLTAGTGFSYEQYF.

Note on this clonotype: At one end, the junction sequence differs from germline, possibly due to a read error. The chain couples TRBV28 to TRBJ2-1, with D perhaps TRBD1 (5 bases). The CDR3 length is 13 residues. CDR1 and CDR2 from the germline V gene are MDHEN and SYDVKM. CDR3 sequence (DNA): TGTGCCAGCAGTTTAGGCCTCCAGGGTGAGCAGTCCTTC. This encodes CASSLGLQGEQSF.

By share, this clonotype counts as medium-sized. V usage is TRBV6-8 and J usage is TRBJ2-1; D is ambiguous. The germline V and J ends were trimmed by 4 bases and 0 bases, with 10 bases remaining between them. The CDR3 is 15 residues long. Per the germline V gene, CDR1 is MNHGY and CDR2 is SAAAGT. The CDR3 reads CASSFDESSYNEQFF. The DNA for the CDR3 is TGTGCCAGCAGTTTCGACGAAAGCTCCTACAATGAGCAGTTCTTC.

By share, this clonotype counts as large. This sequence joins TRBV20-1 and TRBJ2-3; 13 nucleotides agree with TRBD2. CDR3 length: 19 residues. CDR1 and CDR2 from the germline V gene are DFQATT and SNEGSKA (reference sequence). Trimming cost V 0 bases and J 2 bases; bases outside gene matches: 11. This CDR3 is CSARDPTSGGRSDTDTQYF. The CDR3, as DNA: TGCAGTGCTAGAGATCCGACTAGCGGGGGGCGGTCGGACACAGATACGCAGTATTTT.

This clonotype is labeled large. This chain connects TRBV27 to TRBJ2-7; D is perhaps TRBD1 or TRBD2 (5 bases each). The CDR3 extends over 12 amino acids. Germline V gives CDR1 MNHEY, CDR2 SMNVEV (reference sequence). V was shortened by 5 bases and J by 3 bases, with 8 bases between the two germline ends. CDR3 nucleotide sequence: TGTGCCAGCAGTCGGGACGGCTACGAGCAGTACTTC. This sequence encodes CASSRDGYEQYF.

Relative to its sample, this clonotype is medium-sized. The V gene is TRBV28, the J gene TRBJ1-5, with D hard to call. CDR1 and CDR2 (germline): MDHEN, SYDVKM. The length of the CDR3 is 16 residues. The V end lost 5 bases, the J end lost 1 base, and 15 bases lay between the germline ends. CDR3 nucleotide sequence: TGTGCCAGCAGTCCTATCCCCTCTCGAAGCAATCAGCCCCAGCATTTT. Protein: CASSPIPSRSNQPQHF.

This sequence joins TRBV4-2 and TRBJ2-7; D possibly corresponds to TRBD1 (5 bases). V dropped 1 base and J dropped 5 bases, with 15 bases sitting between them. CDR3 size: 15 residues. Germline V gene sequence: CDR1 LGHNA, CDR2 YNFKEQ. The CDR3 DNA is TGTGCCAGCAGCCAAGTAATGGGGCCTTTGGACGAGCAGTACTTC. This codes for CASSQVMGPLDEQYF.

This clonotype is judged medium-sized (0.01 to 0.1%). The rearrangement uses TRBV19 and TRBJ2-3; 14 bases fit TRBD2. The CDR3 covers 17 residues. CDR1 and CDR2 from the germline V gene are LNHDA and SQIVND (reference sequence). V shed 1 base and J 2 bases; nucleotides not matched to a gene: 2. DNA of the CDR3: TGTGCCAGTAGTATAGGGGGACTAGCGGGAGTCACAGATACGCAGTATTTT. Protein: CASSIGGLAGVTDTQYF.

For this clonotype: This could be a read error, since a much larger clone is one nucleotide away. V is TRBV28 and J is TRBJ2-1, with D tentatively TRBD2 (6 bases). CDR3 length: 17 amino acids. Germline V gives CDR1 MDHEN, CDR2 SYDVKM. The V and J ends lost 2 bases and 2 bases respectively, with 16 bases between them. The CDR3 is CASSLGGTGPTYNEQFF. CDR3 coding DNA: TGTGCCAGCAGTTTAGGAGGGACGGGACCGACCTACAATGAGCAGTTCTTC.

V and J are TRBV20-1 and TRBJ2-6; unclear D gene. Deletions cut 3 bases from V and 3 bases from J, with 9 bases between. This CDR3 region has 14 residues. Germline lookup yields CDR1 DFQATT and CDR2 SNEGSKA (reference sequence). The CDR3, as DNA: TGCAGTGCTAGCCGGTTTGGTGGGGCCAACGTCCTGACTTTC. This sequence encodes CSASRFGGANVLTF.

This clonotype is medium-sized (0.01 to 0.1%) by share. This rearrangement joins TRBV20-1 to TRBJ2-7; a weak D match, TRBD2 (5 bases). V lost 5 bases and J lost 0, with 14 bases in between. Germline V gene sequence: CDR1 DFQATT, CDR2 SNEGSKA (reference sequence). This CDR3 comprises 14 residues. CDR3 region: CSADWTGNSYEQYF. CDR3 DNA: TGCAGTGCTGACTGGACTGGGAACTCCTACGAGCAGTACTTC.

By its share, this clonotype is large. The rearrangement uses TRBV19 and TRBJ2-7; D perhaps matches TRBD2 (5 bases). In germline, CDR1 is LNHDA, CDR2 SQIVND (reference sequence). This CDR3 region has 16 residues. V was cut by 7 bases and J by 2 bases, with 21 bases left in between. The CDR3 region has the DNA TGTGCCAGTAACATCCCCGAAACAGCGGCAACCTACGAGCAGTACTTC. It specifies CASNIPETAATYEQYF. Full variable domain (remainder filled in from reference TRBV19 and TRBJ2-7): DGGITQSPKYLFRKEGQNVTLSCEQNLNHDAMYWYRQDPGQGLRLIYYSQIVNDFQKGDIAEGYSVSREKKESFPLTVTSAQKNPTAFYLCASNIPETAATYEQYFGPGTRLTVT.

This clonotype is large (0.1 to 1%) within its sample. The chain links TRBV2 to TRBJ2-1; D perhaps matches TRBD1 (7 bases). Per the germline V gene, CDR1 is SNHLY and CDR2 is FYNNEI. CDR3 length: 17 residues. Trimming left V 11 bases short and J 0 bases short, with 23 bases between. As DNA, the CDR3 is TGTGCCGGCCACCCCAGGGGGAGGAGGTACTCCTACAATGAGCAGTTCTTC. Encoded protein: CAGHPRGRRYSYNEQFF.

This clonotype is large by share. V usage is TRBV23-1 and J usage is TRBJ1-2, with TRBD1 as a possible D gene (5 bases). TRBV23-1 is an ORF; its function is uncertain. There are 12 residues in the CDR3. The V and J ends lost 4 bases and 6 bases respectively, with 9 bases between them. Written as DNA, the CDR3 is TGCGCCAGCAGTCCACAGGCCAATGGCTACACCTTC. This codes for CASSPQANGYTF.